The rows below give T cell receptor beta chains drawn from one sample of a study of memory CD4+ T cells and cytomegalovirus serostatus. Using immunoSEQ multiplex PCR, the repertoire was profiled, and TCRdb retains in-frame clones only, with some absent. In the table there are about 60,000 clones, over 65% of which are singletons. Input material: memory CD4+ T cells from blood. The receptors were gathered from an adult in good health and CMV-seropositive. Both conserved end residues are part of each CDR3. The D gene is left open where the match is weak. The size field is filled for only some rows; it gives once, few, many or a size class.

v_gene	d_gene	abundance	j_gene	CDR3aa	CDR3nt
TRBV5-4	NA	NA	TRBJ2-1	CASSEEWGGKEFF	TGTGCCAGCAGCGAAGAATGGGGCGGGAAGGAGTTCTTC
TRBV29-1	NA	NA	TRBJ1-1	CSVRGAGAMNTEAFF	TGCAGCGTTAGGGGGGCCGGGGCCATGAACACTGAAGCTTTCTTT
TRBV6-4	NA	NA	TRBJ1-5	CARGGPCNQPQHF	TGTGCCAGGGGGGGTCCGTGTAATCAGCCCCAGCATTTT
TRBV11-3	TRBD2	NA	TRBJ2-1	CASSLDLLAGRNEQFF	TGTGCCAGCAGCTTAGATCTCCTAGCGGGACGCAATGAGCAGTTCTTC
TRBV14	NA	once	TRBJ1-1	CASSQGWGNPTEAFF	TGTGCCAGCAGCCAAGGGTGGGGAAACCCAACTGAAGCTTTCTTT
TRBV9	NA	NA	TRBJ2-3	CASSPRWAAGGSDTQYF	TGTGCCAGCAGCCCTAGGTGGGCAGCGGGTGGGTCAGATACGCAGTATTTT
TRBV7-9	NA	once	TRBJ1-3	CASQTGALSGNTIYF	TGTGCCAGCCAGACCGGGGCCCTCTCTGGAAACACCATATATTTT
TRBV6-5	NA	NA	TRBJ1-1	CASSYEGNTEAFF	TGTGCCAGCAGTTACGAGGGAAACACTGAAGCTTTCTTT
TRBV5-8	NA	NA	TRBJ1-1	CASSQKTGTEAFF	TGTGCCAGCAGCCAGAAGACAGGTACTGAAGCTTTCTTT
TRBV29-1	NA	once	TRBJ2-5	CSVGASGALETQYF	TGCAGCGTGGGGGCTAGCGGAGCTTTAGAGACCCAGTACTTC
TRBV7-8	NA	NA	TRBJ1-2	CASSFDGNYGYTF	TGTGCCAGCAGCTTTGACGGGAACTATGGCTACACCTTC
TRBV2	NA	NA	TRBJ1-3	CASSEARSGNTIYF	TGTGCCAGCAGTGAAGCGCGGTCTGGAAACACCATATATTTT
TRBV7-9	NA	NA	TRBJ2-4	CASSLVVAGIQYF	TGTGCCAGCAGCTTAGTCGTGGCGGGCATTCAGTACTTC
TRBV18	TRBD1	NA	TRBJ2-5	CASSPVGQGDFLETQYF	TGTGCCAGCTCACCGGTTGGACAGGGGGATTTTTTGGAGACCCAGTACTTC
TRBV5-1	TRBD1	NA	TRBJ2-7	CASSLDGTGTYEQYF	TGCGCCAGCAGCTTGGATGGGACAGGGACCTACGAGCAGTACTTC
TRBV5-1	TRBD2	few	TRBJ2-1	CASTFNSGTSRNEQFF	TGCGCCAGCACCTTCAATTCCGGGACTAGCAGGAATGAGCAGTTCTTC
TRBV6-5	NA	NA	TRBJ1-1	CASISRTAGDTEAFF	TGTGCCAGCATTTCCCGGACAGCAGGAGACACTGAAGCTTTCTTT
TRBV5-1	NA	NA	TRBJ2-1	CASSLEGPSNEQFF	TGCGCCAGCAGCTTGGAAGGGCCCTCAAATGAGCAGTTCTTC
TRBV5-1	TRBD2	few	TRBJ2-7	CASSRTSGGTYEQYF	TGCGCCAGCAGCCGGACTAGCGGAGGGACCTACGAGCAGTACTTC
TRBV19	NA	NA	TRBJ2-5	CASSTYEADYQETQYF	TGTGCCAGTAGTACCTACGAAGCAGACTATCAAGAGACCCAGTACTTC
TRBV6-1	NA	NA	TRBJ2-4	CASTADPDRNIQYF	TGTGCCAGCACCGCTGACCCAGACCGGAACATTCAGTACTTC
TRBV4-3	NA	NA	TRBJ2-5	CASSQVHRREETQYF	TGCGCCAGCAGCCAAGTTCATCGGAGGGAGGAGACCCAGTACTTC
TRBV6-5	NA	NA	TRBJ1-2	CASGWRNYGYTF	TGTGCCAGCGGATGGCGGAACTATGGCTACACCTTC
TRBV11-2	TRBD2	NA	TRBJ2-2	CASSAMGGSTGELFF	TGTGCCAGCAGCGCAATGGGCGGGAGCACCGGGGAGCTGTTTTTT
TRBV6-5	TRBD1	NA	TRBJ1-2	CASRMDRGGYGYTF	TGTGCCAGCAGGATGGACAGGGGAGGCTATGGCTACACCTTC
TRBV7-2	NA	NA	TRBJ2-3	CASSGGAGQYF	TGTGCCAGCAGCGGGGGGGCTGGGCAGTATTTT
TRBV2	TRBD1	few	TRBJ2-5	CASREQGPSETQYF	TGTGCCAGCAGGGAACAGGGGCCGTCGGAGACCCAGTACTTC
TRBV29-1	NA	few	TRBJ2-2	CSVRKGGQGTGELFF	TGCAGCGTCAGGAAAGGGGGGCAGGGCACCGGGGAGCTGTTTTTT
TRBV6-5	NA	NA	TRBJ2-5	CASRKIDSTETQYF	TGTGCCAGCAGAAAGATCGACAGTACCGAGACCCAGTACTTC
TRBV28	TRBD2	NA	TRBJ2-7	CASRSGTSGAYEQYF	TGTGCCAGCAGGTCCGGGACTAGCGGGGCCTACGAGCAGTACTTC
TRBV27	TRBD1	once	TRBJ2-7	CASSVSPMGQGVVYEQYF	TGTGCCAGCAGTGTATCCCCTATGGGGCAGGGGGTCGTGTACGAGCAGTACTTC
TRBV11-3	NA	NA	TRBJ1-1	CASSNGRSTEAFF	TGTGCCAGCAGCAACGGACGAAGCACTGAAGCTTTCTTT
TRBV5-4	TRBD1	NA	TRBJ2-3	CASSPDRVGDTQYF	TGTGCCAGCAGCCCGGACAGGGTGGGAGATACGCAGTATTTT
TRBV5-6	TRBD1	NA	TRBJ2-3	CASRVGQYTQYF	TGTGCCAGCCGGGTGGGACAGTATACGCAGTATTTT
TRBV18	NA	NA	TRBJ2-7	CASSATSSYEQYF	TGTGCCAGCTCAGCAACTAGCAGCTACGAGCAGTACTTC
TRBV5-1	TRBD2	once	TRBJ2-5	CASSLLTSAQETQYF	TGCGCCAGCAGCTTATTGACTAGCGCACAGGAGACCCAGTACTTC
TRBV11-2	NA	many	TRBJ2-1	CASSDRTSTGYNEQFF	TGTGCCAGCAGCGACCGAACTAGTACCGGGTACAATGAGCAGTTCTTC
TRBV19	NA	NA	TRBJ2-2	CASKAPNTGELFF	TGTGCCAGTAAGGCACCAAACACCGGGGAGCTGTTTTTT
TRBV19	TRBD2	NA	TRBJ2-3	CASSIGTGLAFDTQYF	TGTGCCAGTAGTATAGGGACGGGACTAGCTTTTGATACGCAGTATTTT
TRBV19	NA	NA	TRBJ2-1	CASKVGGLGNEQFF	TGTGCCAGTAAGGTTGGAGGATTGGGCAATGAGCAGTTCTTC
TRBV9	NA	NA	TRBJ1-2	CASSQDPNYGYTF	TGTGCCAGCAGCCAGGACCCTAACTATGGCTACACCTTC
TRBV27	TRBD2	NA	TRBJ2-3	CASRGLAGGTDTQYF	TGTGCCAGCAGGGGACTAGCGGGAGGTACAGATACGCAGTATTTT
TRBV28	NA	NA	TRBJ1-1	CASRVVGGENTEAFF	TGTGCCAGCAGGGTGGTCGGGGGGGAGAACACTGAAGCTTTCTTT
TRBV28	NA	NA	TRBJ2-7	CASSYLGTHYEQYF	TGTGCCAGCAGTTATCTCGGGACACACTACGAGCAGTACTTC
TRBV11-1	NA	NA	TRBJ2-3	CASSTGTITDTQYF	TGTGCCAGCAGCACCGGGACAATCACAGATACGCAGTATTTT
TRBV7-9	NA	NA	TRBJ2-1	CASSFGTAYNEQFF	TGTGCCAGCAGCTTCGGGACGGCGTACAATGAGCAGTTCTTC
TRBV6-5	NA	NA	TRBJ2-7	CASSSHFSSYEQYF	TGTGCCAGCAGTTCACACTTTAGCTCCTACGAGCAGTACTTC
TRBV5-1	TRBD2	NA	TRBJ2-5	CASSLASGSTETQYF	TGCGCCAGCAGCTTAGCTAGCGGGAGTACGGAGACCCAGTACTTC
TRBV7-2	TRBD2	NA	TRBJ2-1	CASSLGTSGRSTYNEQFF	TGTGCCAGCAGCCTCGGGACTAGCGGGAGGAGTACCTACAATGAGCAGTTCTTC
TRBV29-1	NA	NA	TRBJ2-1	CSVEEGLDEQFF	TGCAGCGTTGAAGAAGGTTTGGATGAGCAGTTCTTC
TRBV29-1	NA	NA	TRBJ2-1	CSVGGQNNEQFF	TGCAGCGTGGGGGGACAGAACAATGAGCAGTTCTTC
TRBV5-1	NA	NA	TRBJ2-3	CASSGGRSTDTQYF	TGCGCCAGCAGCGGGGGCCGATCAACAGATACGCAGTATTTT
TRBV28	NA	NA	TRBJ1-2	CASSFGPMNYTF	TGTGCCAGCAGTTTCGGGCCTATGAACTACACCTTC
TRBV4-3	NA	NA	TRBJ1-4	CASSQESVGGKLFF	TGCGCCAGCAGCCAAGAATCTGTCGGAGGAAAACTGTTTTTT
TRBV7-2	NA	NA	TRBJ1-4	CASSSRATVGEKLFF	TGTGCCAGCAGCTCCCGGGCCACGGTTGGGGAAAAACTGTTTTTT
TRBV20-1	NA	NA	TRBJ1-4	CSAATNEKLFF	TGCAGTGCTGCAACTAATGAAAAACTGTTTTTT